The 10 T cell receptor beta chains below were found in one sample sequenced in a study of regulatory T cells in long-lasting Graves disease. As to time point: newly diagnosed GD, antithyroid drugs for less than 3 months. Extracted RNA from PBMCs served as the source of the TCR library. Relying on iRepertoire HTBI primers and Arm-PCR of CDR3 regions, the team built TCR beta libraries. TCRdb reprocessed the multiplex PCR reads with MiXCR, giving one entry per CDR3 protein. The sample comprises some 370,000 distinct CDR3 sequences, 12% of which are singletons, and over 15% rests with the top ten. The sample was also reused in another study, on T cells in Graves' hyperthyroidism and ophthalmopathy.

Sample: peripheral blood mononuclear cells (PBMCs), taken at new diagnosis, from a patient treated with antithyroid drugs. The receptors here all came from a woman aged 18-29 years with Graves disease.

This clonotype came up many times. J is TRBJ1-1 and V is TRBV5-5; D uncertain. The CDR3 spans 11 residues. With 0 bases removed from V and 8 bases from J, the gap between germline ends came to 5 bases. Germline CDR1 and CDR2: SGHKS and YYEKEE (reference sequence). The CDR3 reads CASSLGVEAFF. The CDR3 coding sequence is TGTGCCAGCAGCTTGGGGGTGGAAGCTTTCTTT.

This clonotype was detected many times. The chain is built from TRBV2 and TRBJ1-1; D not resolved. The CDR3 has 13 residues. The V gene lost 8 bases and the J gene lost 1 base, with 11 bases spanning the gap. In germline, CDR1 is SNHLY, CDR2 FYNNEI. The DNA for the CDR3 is TGTGCCAGCGCCCCCCTTTCGAACACTGAAGCTTTCTTT. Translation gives CASAPLSNTEAFF. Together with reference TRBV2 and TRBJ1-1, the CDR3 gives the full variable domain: EPEVTQTPSHQVTQMGQEVILRCVPISNHLYFYWYRQILGQKVEFLVSFYNNEISEKSEIFDDQFSVERPDGSNFTLKIRSTKLEDSAMYFCASAPLSNTEAFFGQGTRLTVV.

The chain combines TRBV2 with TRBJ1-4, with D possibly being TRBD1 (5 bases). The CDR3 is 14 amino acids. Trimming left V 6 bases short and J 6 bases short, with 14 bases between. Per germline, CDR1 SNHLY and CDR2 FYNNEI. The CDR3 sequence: CASRVGEQDEKLFF. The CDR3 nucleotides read TGTGCCAGCAGGGTGGGGGAACAAGATGAAAAACTGTTTTTT.

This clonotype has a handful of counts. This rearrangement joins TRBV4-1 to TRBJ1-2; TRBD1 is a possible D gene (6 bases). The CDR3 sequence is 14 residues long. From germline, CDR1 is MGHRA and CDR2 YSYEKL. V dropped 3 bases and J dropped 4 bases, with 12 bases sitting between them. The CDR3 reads CASSHIGTPYGYTF. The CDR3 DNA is TGCGCCAGCAGCCACATAGGGACACCCTATGGCTACACCTTC.

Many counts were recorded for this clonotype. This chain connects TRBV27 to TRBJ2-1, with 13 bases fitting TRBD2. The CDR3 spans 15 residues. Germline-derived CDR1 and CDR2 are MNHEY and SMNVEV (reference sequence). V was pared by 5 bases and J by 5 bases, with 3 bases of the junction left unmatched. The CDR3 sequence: CASSPGTSGNNEQFF. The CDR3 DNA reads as TGTGCCAGCAGTCCCGGGACTAGCGGGAACAATGAGCAGTTCTTC.

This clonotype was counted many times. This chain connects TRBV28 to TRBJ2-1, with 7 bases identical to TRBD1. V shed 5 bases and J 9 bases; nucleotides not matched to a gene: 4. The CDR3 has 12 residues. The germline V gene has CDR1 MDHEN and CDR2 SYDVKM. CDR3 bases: TGTGCCAGCAGTCCCAACAGGGGTGAGCAGTTCTTC. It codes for CASSPNRGEQFF. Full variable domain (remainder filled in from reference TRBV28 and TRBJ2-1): DVKVTQSSRYLVKRTGEKVFLECVQDMDHENMFWYRQDPGLGLRLIYFSYDVKMKEKGDIPEGYSVSREKKERFSLILESASTNQTSMYLCASSPNRGEQFFGPGTRLTVL.

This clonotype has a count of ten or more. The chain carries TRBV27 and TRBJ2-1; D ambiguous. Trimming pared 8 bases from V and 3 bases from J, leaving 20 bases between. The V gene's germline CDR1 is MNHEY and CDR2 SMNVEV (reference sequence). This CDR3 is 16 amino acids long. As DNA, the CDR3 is TGTGCCAGCCCCAACCCCAGGAACCCTAACTACAATGAGCAGTTCTTC. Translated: CASPNPRNPNYNEQFF.

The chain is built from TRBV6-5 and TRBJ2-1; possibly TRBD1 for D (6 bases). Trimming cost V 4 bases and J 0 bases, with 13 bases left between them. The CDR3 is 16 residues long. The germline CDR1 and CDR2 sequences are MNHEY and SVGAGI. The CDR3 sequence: CASSSIPQGSYNEQFF. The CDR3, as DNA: TGTGCCAGCAGTTCAATTCCACAGGGCTCCTACAATGAGCAGTTCTTC.

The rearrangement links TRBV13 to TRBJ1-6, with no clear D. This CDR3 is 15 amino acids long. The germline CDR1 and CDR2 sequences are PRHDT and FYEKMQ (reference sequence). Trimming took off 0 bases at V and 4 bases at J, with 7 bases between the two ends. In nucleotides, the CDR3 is TGTGCCAGCAGCTTAGGGGTTGGGTATAATTCACCCCTCCACTTT. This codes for CASSLGVGYNSPLHF.

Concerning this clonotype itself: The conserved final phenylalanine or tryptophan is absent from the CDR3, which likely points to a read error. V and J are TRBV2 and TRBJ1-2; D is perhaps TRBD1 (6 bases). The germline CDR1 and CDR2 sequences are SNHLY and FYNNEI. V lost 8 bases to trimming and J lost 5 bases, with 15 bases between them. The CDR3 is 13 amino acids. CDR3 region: CASGGTALYGYTS. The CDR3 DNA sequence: TGTGCCAGCGGGGGCACGGCGCTTTATGGCTACACCTCC.